The T cell receptor (beta chain) under discussion was sequenced for a study of T cells in Graves' hyperthyroidism and ophthalmopathy (dated by TCRdb to between 2018 and 2021). Study-wide context: Peripheral blood was sampled at the time of initial diagnosis, prior to any treatment. To identify TCR V-J signatures that set the groups apart, the researchers used a discovery cohort of 100 patients, made up of under 50 with Graves' ophthalmopathy and about 59 with stable Graves' hyperthyroidism. An independent validation cohort of 18 to 20 hyperthyroidism patients and 17 patients who later progressed to ophthalmopathy tested prospective prediction of ophthalmopathy. The 100 discovery patients were randomly divided into training and test sets at a 7:3 ratio. The study also compared thyroid tissue and blood T-cell repertoires from 5 to 7 Graves' hyperthyroidism patients. Following sampling, methimazole starting at 30 mg daily was given to hyperthyroidism patients, and high-dose intravenous methylprednisolone was given to ophthalmopathy patients. According to the paper, TCR Vbeta CDR3 sequencing was carried out on more than 120 peripheral blood samples, which came from over 40 ophthalmopathy, under 85 hyperthyroidism and roughly 17 progressor patients.

This clonotype came up many times. Its antigen is currently not known. Base qualities were left out, and no much larger clone turns up one base away. The TCR beta CDR3 regions were amplified from RNA transcripts. For the first round of RT-PCR on the TCR CDR3, the HTBI primer set was used together with the Qiagen OneStep RT-PCR kit. Libraries were constructed in a second round of multiplex PCR, after which size selection and purification were carried out. Libraries were sequenced paired-end with 100 bp reads on an Illumina HiSeq2000. The paper's data handling went like this. Raw data were processed with SOAPnuke, discarding reads with adapters, uncalled bases, mean Phred below 15, or no exact constant-primer or identifier match. High-quality paired reads were merged using COPE v1.2.5, and each unique nucleotide sequence was defined as a clonotype. MiTCR v1.1 was used to align clonotypes to the IMGT TRBV, TRBD and TRBJ reference segments. Only V-J combinations with frequency above 0.0001, covering roughly 99% of repertoires, were analysed. The TCS score was defined as F50 (clonal expansion) divided by E x V (chaos), with BLOSUM62-based TCRdist calculated between CDR3 peptides within each V-J. Welch's t-statistics and random forest reduced 500 to 550 V-J features to about 13, which were used in a naive Bayes classifier (R e1071). The similarity between thyroid and blood repertoires was quantified using the Morisita-Horn index. TCRdb handled the public reads itself, with Q25 trimming in fastp and clone calling in MiXCR, and kept productive beta chains. When rows share a CDR3 protein, they turn into one entry using the most common DNA and genes. For this entry, the V and J calls and clone size follow TCRdb and not the study's own pipeline. The sample table holds about 59,000 distinct CDR3 sequences, of which 53% were seen once. About 3.6% of the sample comes from the top ten.

The CDR3 holds 15 amino acids from the cysteine to the phenylalanine. The retained sequence is limited to the CDR3, 45 bases, with the frame set at the first base. V is clipped by 1 base and J by 0 bases, and the sequence between their germline boundaries is 13 bases long. CDR1 and CDR2 (DFQATT, SNEGSKA) derive from the germline V gene (reference sequence). Overall study results and their limits: Most expanded thyroid clonotypes (frequency above 0.001) were also detected in blood, a finding suggesting that blood repertoires may reflect thyroid immune responses. In validation, progression to ophthalmopathy was predicted by the model with nearly 71% sensitivity and 72.22% specificity, a median of 6.5 months before onset. In cross-validation, a model built on a 13 V-J signature told ophthalmopathy apart from stable hyperthyroidism with 87.88% sensitivity and about 81% specificity, and in testing the same model reached 80%/75%. Sample size was not statistically predetermined, and blinding of investigators to group allocation was not performed.

In the ophthalmopathy patients, disease was moderately to severely active, with a Clinical Activity Score of 3 or more, a NOSPECS grade of 4 or more, and a duration of less than 3 months. The study excluded patients with uncontrolled infections, other autoimmune diseases, pregnancy or lactation. Diagnoses were established on the basis of clinical symptoms, serum thyroxine and TRAb, thyroid ultrasound, and orbital computed tomography. PBMCs were isolated from about 9 ml of fresh peripheral blood by Ficoll-Paque density gradient centrifugation. Trizol reagent was used to extract total RNA, and RNA quality was then checked on an Agilent 2100 Bioanalyzer.

Sequencing was carried out using blood. This sequence uses TRBV20-1 and TRBJ2-7; TRBD2 could be the D gene, as 7 bases match. This TCR came from a woman in her sixties or seventies with Graves' ophthalmopathy. The nucleotide sequence is given as TGCAGTGCTAGAGGGCTGCGGGGGCGCTCCTACGAGCAGTACTTC. The resulting protein is CSARGLRGRSYEQYF.